The 24 T cell receptor beta chains given below trace back to one sample, sequenced in a study of beta chain features in type 1 diabetes. Whole-study findings and limits: Type 1 diabetes patients had TCRB CDR3s that were shorter (moderately but significantly so) in all four CD4+ subsets.

As every portion of the isolated RNA was reverse transcribed, the sequencing read expressed TCRB transcripts. Data came from immunoSEQ multiplex PCR; TCRdb stores just in-frame clones and leaves some out. Of a few hundred thousand clones listed, over 20% are singletons. For these TCRs, the target antigens are not known. Sequencing was performed on naive CD4+ T cells from blood. These receptors were taken from a woman aged 40 to 50 with type 1 diabetes.

This clone was recorded a few times. This sequence joins TRBV28 and TRBJ2-1, with D perhaps matching TRBD1 (5 bases). This CDR3 comprises 11 residues. Germline assignment: CDR1 MDHEN and CDR2 SYDVKM. Trimming stripped 5 bases from V and 10 bases from J, with 9 bases between. This chain's CDR3 is CASSITGEQFF. CDR3 nucleotides: TGTGCCAGCAGTATTACAGGAGAGCAGTTCTTC.

The J gene is TRBJ1-4, the V gene TRBV9; 7 bases align to TRBD1. Unmatched junction bases numbered 10, after V lost 0 bases and J lost 8 bases. This CDR3 comprises 16 residues. Germline V gives CDR1 SGDLS, CDR2 YYNGEE. CDR3 protein: CASSVAYGQQGEKLFF. The CDR3 DNA reads TGTGCCAGCAGCGTAGCCTACGGACAACAGGGGGAAAAACTGTTTTTT.

The chain is built from TRBV4-2 and TRBJ2-6; D ambiguous. Germline loops: CDR1 LGHNA, CDR2 YNFKEQ. V was clipped by 4 bases and J by 0 bases, with 7 bases between them. The CDR3 totals 15 residues. The CDR3 here is CASSLDNSGANVLTF. DNA of the CDR3: TGTGCCAGCAGCCTCGACAACTCTGGGGCCAACGTCCTGACTTTC.

There are a few counts of this clone. The chain carries TRBV7-9 and TRBJ2-2, with a weak D call TRBD1 (6 bases). Trimming left V 2 bases short and J 3 bases short, with 13 bases between. Looked up from germline, CDR1 is SEHNR and CDR2 is FQNEAQ (reference sequence). CDR3 length equals 16 residues. CDR3 bases: TGTGCCAGCAGCTTACTAAGGGGGAAGGACACCGGGGAGCTGTTTTTT. This encodes CASSLLRGKDTGELFF.

The chain employs TRBV29-1 and TRBJ1-1, with no clear D. The V end lost 7 bases, the J end lost 0 bases, and 12 bases lay between the germline ends. The CDR3 consists of 13 residues. Germline V CDR1 and CDR2: SQVTM, ANQGSEA. The CDR3 sequence: CSAPEQMNTEAFF. Here the CDR3 DNA reads TGCAGCGCCCCGGAGCAGATGAACACTGAAGCTTTCTTT.

This clone was counted only a few times. The chain combines TRBV7-9 with TRBJ2-2; TRBD2 aligns across 8 bases. The CDR3 covers 16 residues. CDR1 and CDR2 (germline): SEHNR, FQNEAQ (reference sequence). V shed 4 bases, J shed 4 bases, and the junction held 8 bases outside the gene matches. The CDR3 region has the DNA TGTGCCAGCAGCTCCCTCGGGGGGGCCGGCACCGGGGAGCTGTTTTTT. It translates to CASSSLGGAGTGELFF.

This clone was found a few times. The J gene is TRBJ2-2, the V gene TRBV2, with 9 bases aligning to TRBD2. Trimming cost V 2 bases and J 6 bases; bases outside gene matches: 4. In germline, CDR1 is SNHLY, CDR2 FYNNEI. This CDR3 has 15 amino acids. CDR3 amino acids: CASSERAGGPGELFF. The CDR3 DNA reads as TGTGCCAGCAGTGAAAGAGCGGGAGGACCCGGGGAGCTGTTTTTT.

The chain uses TRBV28 and TRBJ1-2, with no clear D. The germline V and J ends were trimmed by 3 bases and 8 bases, with 16 bases remaining between them. Germline V lookup: CDR1 MDHEN, CDR2 SYDVKM. This CDR3 is built from 14 residues. CDR3 in amino acids: CASSFIVPALGYTF. The DNA for the CDR3 is TGTGCCAGCAGTTTTATAGTTCCCGCGTTGGGCTACACCTTC.

This chain connects TRBV6-5 to TRBJ2-1; TRBD2 might be the D (5 bases). Germline values: CDR1 MNHEY, CDR2 SVGAGI. The CDR3 extends over 13 amino acids. Trimming cost V 7 bases and J 4 bases, with 11 bases left between them. CDR3: CASTPRGYNEQFF. The CDR3 DNA follows: TGTGCCAGCACCCCCCGCGGGTACAATGAGCAGTTCTTC.

The chain recombines TRBV7-2 with TRBJ2-1, with 7 bases aligning to TRBD1. After removal of 10 bases from V and 9 bases from J, the junction contained 12 bases not matched to a gene. The length of the CDR3 is 13 residues. Germline assignment: CDR1 SGHTA and CDR2 FQGNSA. CDR3 nucleotides: TGTGCCACCCGAACAGGGGCGGGCTTTGAGCAGTTCTTC. This gives the protein CATRTGAGFEQFF. Based on the CDR3 plus reference TRBV7-2 and TRBJ2-1, the full variable domain is GAGVSQSPSNKVTEKGKDVELRCDPISGHTALYWYRQSLGQGLEFLIYFQGNSAPDKSGLPSDRFSAERTGGSVSTLTIQRTQQEDSAVYLCATRTGAGFEQFFGPGTRLTVL.

The chain links TRBV4-1 to TRBJ2-3, with D unclear. Between the trimmed V and J ends, which lost 6 bases and 0 bases, there was a span of 7 bases. The germline V gene encodes CDR1 MGHRA and CDR2 YSYEKL. This CDR3 has 13 residues. The CDR3: CASRTGSTDTQYF. Here the CDR3 DNA reads TGCGCCAGCAGGACTGGGAGCACAGATACGCAGTATTTT.

The sample holds a few counts of this clone. The genes are TRBV29-1 and TRBJ2-5; D might be TRBD1 (6 bases). Per germline, CDR1 SQVTM and CDR2 ANQGSEA. V lost 3 bases, J lost 5 bases, and 13 bases lay in between. The CDR3 sequence is 13 residues long. The CDR3 nucleotides read TGCAGCGTTGATAGGGGGACCGGGGAGACCCAGTACTTC. It encodes CSVDRGTGETQYF.

This clone occurred a few times. V is TRBV14 and J is TRBJ2-1, with D maybe TRBD2 (5 bases). Germline values: CDR1 SGHDN, CDR2 FVKESK. The V end was cut by 0 bases, the J end by 3 bases, with 6 bases between. The CDR3 extends over 14 amino acids. The CDR3, as DNA: TGTGCCAGCAGCCAAGACACTAGCTACAATGAGCAGTTCTTC. Its protein is CASSQDTSYNEQFF.

This clone was detected a few times. This chain uses TRBV10-3 with TRBJ2-5; 10 nucleotides match TRBD1. The CDR3 contains 14 residues. With V trimmed by 9 bases and J by 5 bases, 9 bases remained unmatched. Germline V gene sequence: CDR1 ENHRY, CDR2 SYGVKD. CDR3 in amino acids: CAISKGQGRETQYF. Written as DNA, the CDR3 is TGTGCCATAAGCAAGGGACAGGGGAGGGAGACCCAGTACTTC.

This clone was seen more than once but under ten times. The chain links TRBV4-1 to TRBJ1-4; unclear D gene. Looked up from germline, CDR1 is MGHRA and CDR2 is YSYEKL. V dropped 1 base and J dropped 3 bases, with 12 bases sitting between them. CDR3 length: 16 residues. The CDR3 DNA reads TGCGCCAGCAGCCAAGTCAGCGAACCGGCTAATGAAAAACTGTTTTTT. Translating it yields CASSQVSEPANEKLFF.

Concerning this clone: The same CDR3 can be traced to other DNA sequences in this sample. The chain links TRBV15 to TRBJ1-1; TRBD1 is a possible D gene (5 bases). The ends were cut back, 0 bases at V and 5 bases at J, with 10 bases in the middle. CDR1 and CDR2 (germline): LNHNV, YYDKDF (reference sequence). The CDR3 consists of 14 residues. CDR3 DNA: TGTGCCACCAGCAGAGACCAGGGAGGAACTGAAGCTTTCTTT. Translated: CATSRDQGGTEAFF. Full variable domain (rest looked up from reference TRBV15 and TRBJ1-1): DAMVIQNPRYQVTQFGKPVTLSCSQTLNHNVMYWYQQKSSQAPKLLFHYYDKDFNNEADTPDNFQSRRPNTSFCFLDIRSPGLGDTAMYLCATSRDQGGTEAFFGQGTRLTVV.

This chain joins TRBV27 and TRBJ2-7, with D possibly TRBD2 on 6 matching bases. This CDR3 has 14 residues. The V gene lost 6 bases and the J gene lost 2 bases, with 14 bases spanning the gap. Germline CDR1 is MNHEY and CDR2 is SMNVEV (reference sequence). The CDR3 is CASSPTGLPYEQYF. Written as DNA, the CDR3 is TGTGCCAGCAGCCCTACGGGACTTCCCTACGAGCAGTACTTC.

A few counts support this clone. The V gene is TRBV4-3, the J gene TRBJ1-1; no reliable D call. The V end was cut by 2 bases, the J end by 6 bases, with 10 bases between. Germline V CDR1 and CDR2: LGHNA, YSLEER. CDR3 length equals 13 residues. The CDR3 loop is CASSQRGAPEAFF. CDR3 coding DNA: TGCGCCAGCAGCCAACGGGGAGCCCCTGAAGCTTTCTTT.

This clone was counted only a few times. This sequence joins TRBV5-1 and TRBJ2-5; 11 bases are a match to TRBD1. V gave up 0 bases and J gave up 3 bases; unmatched junction bases: 1. CDR1 and CDR2 from the germline V gene are SGHRS and YFSETQ. The CDR3 totals 15 residues. CDR3 sequence: CASSLGTGGEETQYF. The CDR3 nucleotides read TGCGCCAGCAGCTTGGGGACAGGGGGCGAAGAGACCCAGTACTTC.

This clone appeared a few times. The chain couples TRBV7-3 to TRBJ2-1, with 7 nucleotides matching TRBD2. The CDR3 totals 15 residues. V lost 2 bases and J lost 4; bases outside the gene matches: 5. Germline CDR1 is SGHTA and CDR2 is FQGTGA. CDR3 protein: CASSLSSGIYNEQFF. Here the CDR3 DNA reads TGTGCCAGCAGCTTATCCAGCGGGATTTACAATGAGCAGTTCTTC.

This clone was seen a few times. The chain couples TRBV6-5 to TRBJ2-1; tentatively, D is TRBD2 (6 bases). Looked up from germline, CDR1 is MNHEY and CDR2 is SVGAGI. The CDR3 totals 15 residues. V gave up 5 bases and J gave up 7 bases, with 18 bases separating them. The CDR3 sequence is CASSQSGPAQNEQFF. The CDR3 DNA follows: TGTGCCAGCAGTCAAAGCGGGCCGGCCCAAAATGAGCAGTTCTTC.

This clone has more than one count but fewer than ten. The gene calls are TRBV6-6 and TRBJ2-1; 15 bases align to TRBD2. CDR3 length: 16 residues. J lost 12 bases, V lost 6 bases, and 12 bases had no gene match. Germline CDR1 is MNHNY and CDR2 is SVGAGI (reference sequence). The CDR3 DNA is TGTGCCAGCAGCCGCTCTCCGGGACTAGCGGGAGGACGGCAGTTCTTC. This codes for CASSRSPGLAGGRQFF.

This clone turned up a few times. The chain combines TRBV27 with TRBJ1-4, with D tentatively TRBD1 (6 bases). Per the germline V gene, CDR1 is MNHEY and CDR2 is SMNVEV (reference sequence). The CDR3 runs 15 residues. The V end lost 5 bases, the J end lost 5 bases, and 15 bases lay between the germline ends. The CDR3 DNA sequence: TGTGCCAGCAGTCGTATCAGGGGAAAGAATGAAAAACTGTTTTTT. Protein sequence: CASSRIRGKNEKLFF.

This clone showed up just a few times. This chain uses TRBV19 with TRBJ1-2, with 11 positions matching TRBD1. V was clipped by 8 bases and J by 7 bases; unmatched bases: 9. The CDR3 sequence is 14 residues long. Per the germline V gene, CDR1 is LNHDA and CDR2 is SQIVND (reference sequence). DNA of the CDR3: TGTGCCAGTCATCAAGGACAGGGGGCTGGTGGCTACACCTTC. The encoded protein is CASHQGQGAGGYTF.